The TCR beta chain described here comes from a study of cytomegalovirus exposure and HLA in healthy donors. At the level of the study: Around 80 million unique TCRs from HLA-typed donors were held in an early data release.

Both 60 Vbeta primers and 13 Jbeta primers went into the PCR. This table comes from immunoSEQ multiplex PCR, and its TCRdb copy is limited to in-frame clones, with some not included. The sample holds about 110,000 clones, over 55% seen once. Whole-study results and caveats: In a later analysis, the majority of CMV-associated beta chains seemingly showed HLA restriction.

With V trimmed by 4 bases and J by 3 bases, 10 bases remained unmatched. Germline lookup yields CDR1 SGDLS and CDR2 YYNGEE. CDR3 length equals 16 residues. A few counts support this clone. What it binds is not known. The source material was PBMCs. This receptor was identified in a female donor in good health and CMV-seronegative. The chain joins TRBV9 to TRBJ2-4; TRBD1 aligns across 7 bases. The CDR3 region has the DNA TGTGCCAGCAGCCCTCCGACAGGGCAAGGCAAAAACATTCAGTACTTC. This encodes CASSPPTGQGKNIQYF.